Listed here are 18 T cell receptor beta chains from one sample, sequenced in a study of T cell responses to AZD1222 COVID-19 vaccine. The protocol was immunoSEQ multiplex PCR, while the TCRdb copy is restricted to in-frame clones and leaves out a portion. Of under 140,000 clones in the sample, 87% are singletons; the top ten hold 3.2%. The input for sequencing was peripheral blood, taken on day 0 of AZD1222 vaccination. These receptors were collected from an adult in good health.

The chain recombines TRBV6-5 with TRBJ2-7; D is possibly TRBD2 (6 bases). This CDR3 is 13 amino acids long. Trimming removed 6 bases at V and 0 bases at J, with 9 bases between. Per the germline V gene, CDR1 is MNHEY and CDR2 is SVGAGI. CDR3 residues: CASRGLASYEQYF. DNA for the CDR3: TGTGCCAGCAGGGGACTGGCCTCCTACGAGCAGTACTTC.

The V and J genes are TRBV28 and TRBJ2-7, with no clear D. Germline CDR1 reads MDHEN; CDR2 reads SYDVKM. V lost 5 bases, J lost 6 bases, and 14 bases lay in between. The CDR3 totals 13 residues. The CDR3 is CASSILEQREQYF. The CDR3 nucleotides read TGTGCCAGCAGTATTCTTGAGCAACGCGAGCAGTACTTC.

The rearrangement links TRBV27 to TRBJ1-2, with D possibly matching TRBD1 (5 bases). Germline V lookup: CDR1 MNHEY, CDR2 SMNVEV (reference sequence). V gave up 6 bases and J gave up 8 bases, with 16 bases separating them. The CDR3 length is 13 residues. CDR3 sequence: CASRLTGDRGYTF. DNA of the CDR3: TGTGCCAGCAGACTCACAGGAGATAGAGGCTACACCTTC.

The chain has TRBV28 and TRBJ1-1; D remains ambiguous. Between the trimmed V and J ends, which lost 7 bases and 3 bases, there was a span of 12 bases. This CDR3 is built from 13 residues. Per germline, CDR1 MDHEN and CDR2 SYDVKM. The CDR3 protein is CASIKDGYTEAFF. In DNA form, the CDR3 reads TGTGCCAGCATAAAGGACGGATACACTGAAGCTTTCTTT.

The J gene is TRBJ2-7, the V gene TRBV18, with D maybe TRBD1 (6 bases). V lost 3 bases and J lost 0, with 9 bases in between. Germline loops: CDR1 KGHSH, CDR2 LQKENI. CDR3 length: 14 residues. The CDR3 DNA follows: TGTGCCAGCTCACCCGCACAGGGCTCCTACGAGCAGTACTTC. This encodes CASSPAQGSYEQYF.

The rearrangement joins TRBV19 to TRBJ1-1; D is unresolved. This CDR3 has 12 amino acids. V dropped 8 bases and J dropped 6 bases, with 13 bases sitting between them. Per the germline V gene, CDR1 is LNHDA and CDR2 is SQIVND (reference sequence). The CDR3, as DNA: TGTGCCAGTGGTGGAGAGGGCCCTGAAGCTTTCTTT. As protein: CASGGEGPEAFF.

J is TRBJ1-2 and V is TRBV5-6, with a possible D match to TRBD1 (6 bases). V was cut by 4 bases and J by 3 bases, with 13 bases left in between. The germline V gene encodes CDR1 SGHDT and CDR2 YYEEEE. The CDR3 loop spans 14 amino acids. CDR3: CASSRTGNDYGYTF. The CDR3, as DNA: TGTGCCAGCAGCAGAACAGGGAACGACTATGGCTACACCTTC.

The chain recombines TRBV6-1 with TRBJ2-7; D uncertain. The V end was cut by 1 base, the J end by 1 base, with 11 bases between. The CDR3 is 15 amino acids. Germline V lookup: CDR1 MNHNS, CDR2 SASEGT. The CDR3 bases are TGTGCCAGCAGTGAAGGATTTGGCAGGTCCTACGAGCAGTACTTC. Amino acid sequence: CASSEGFGRSYEQYF.

Turning to this clone: One end of the junction fails to match germline, which may point to a read error. V and J are TRBV25-1 and TRBJ1-4, with unresolved D. The CDR3 length is 14 residues. Germline CDR1 reads MGHDK; CDR2 reads SYGVNS. Written as DNA, the CDR3 is TGTGCCAGCAGTGAACCGGGTCGGGGAAGTTCGCCGACTTTT. Translation: CASSEPGRGSSPTF.

V gene TRBV5-1 combines with J gene TRBJ1-2; D gene ambiguous. V dropped 1 base and J dropped 5 bases, with 9 bases sitting between them. The CDR3 spans 13 residues. Germline CDR1 is SGHRS and CDR2 is YFSETQ. The CDR3 here is CASSLKNGYGYTF. The CDR3 nucleotides read TGCGCCAGCAGCTTGAAAAATGGTTATGGCTACACCTTC.

This chain connects TRBV13 to TRBJ2-3; 13 bases agree with TRBD2. The ends lost 4 bases at V and 7 bases at J; junction bases unmatched: 5. The germline V gene has CDR1 PRHDT and CDR2 FYEKMQ (reference sequence). The CDR3 contains 15 residues. The CDR3 DNA is TGTGCCAGCAGCTCCCTGGGACTAGCGGGAAATACGCAGTATTTT. It encodes CASSSLGLAGNTQYF.

This clone was recorded only once. V and J are TRBV7-2 and TRBJ1-4, with TRBD1 as a possible D gene (6 bases). The CDR3 consists of 17 residues. Germline CDR1 is SGHTA and CDR2 is FQGNSA. V dropped 6 bases and J dropped 0 bases, with 17 bases sitting between them. Written as DNA, the CDR3 is TGTGCCAGCAGTAAACAGGGCTACCCGGCAACTAATGAAAAACTGTTTTTT. Protein sequence: CASSKQGYPATNEKLFF.

The table lists this clone with a count of one. This sequence joins TRBV18 and TRBJ1-5; D call uncertain. V was trimmed by 6 bases and J by 6 bases, leaving 18 bases between them. The length of the CDR3 is 15 residues. The germline V gene encodes CDR1 KGHSH and CDR2 LQKENI. CDR3 nucleotide sequence: TGTGCCAGCTCGGCCGGGCCCGCAGGTAGTCAGCCCCAGCATTTT. Translation gives CASSAGPAGSQPQHF.

V and J are TRBV28 and TRBJ1-2; 10 bases match TRBD1. The CDR3 has 14 residues. Germline V CDR1 and CDR2: MDHEN, SYDVKM. The V gene end was trimmed by 8 bases and the J gene end by 6 bases; junction bases not matched to a gene: 9. The DNA of the CDR3 is TGTGCCAGCCCTTCGGGGACAGGGGAGGATGGCTACACCTTC. Its translation: CASPSGTGEDGYTF.

This sequence joins TRBV5-8 and TRBJ1-4; 9 bases match TRBD1. The CDR3 covers 16 residues. V dropped 2 bases and J dropped 7; count of bases not matched to a gene: 9. The germline V gene has CDR1 SGHTS and CDR2 YDEGEE. CDR3 coding DNA: TGTGCCAGCAGCTTCAGACAGGGGGGTAGCGGTGAAAAACTGTTTTTT. The encoded protein is CASSFRQGGSGEKLFF.

The V gene is TRBV19, the J gene TRBJ2-3, with unresolved D. Deletions cut 5 bases from V and 0 bases from J, with 6 bases between. This CDR3 region has 13 residues. Germline CDR1 and CDR2: LNHDA and SQIVND (reference sequence). The CDR3, as DNA: TGTGCCAGTAGTCCACCGAGCACAGATACGCAGTATTTT. Translated: CASSPPSTDTQYF.

This chain connects TRBV7-9 to TRBJ1-2, with 11 bases that match TRBD1. The CDR3 consists of 14 residues. Per the germline V gene, CDR1 is SEHNR and CDR2 is FQNEAQ (reference sequence). The V gene end was trimmed by 4 bases and the J gene end by 7 bases; junction bases not matched to a gene: 5. Here the CDR3 reads CASSSEGQGVGYTF. CDR3 bases: TGTGCCAGCAGCTCGGAGGGACAGGGGGTTGGCTACACCTTC.

A note on this clone: At one end, the junction sequence differs from germline, possibly due to a read error. The chain carries TRBV28 and TRBJ2-7, with D tentatively TRBD1 (5 bases). CDR1 MDHEN and CDR2 SYDVKM come from the germline V gene. The CDR3 is 11 residues long. For the CDR3, the DNA is TGTGCCAGCAGTTCTTTGACAGCTTCCCTCTTC. Translated, it gives CASSSLTASLF.